These T cell receptor beta chains were read from a single sample in a study of cytomegalovirus exposure and HLA in healthy donors. The data were produced by immunoSEQ multiplex PCR, yet TCRdb's version contains in-frame clones alone and is incomplete. Its table lists about 170,000 clones. The specimen was PBMCs. The receptors shown here come from a woman aged 18 to 35 in good health and CMV-seropositive. Each CDR3 is given with its conserved first and last residue. A D gene is named only where the DNA matches it firmly.

d_call	cdr3_length	v_call	j_call	cdr3_nt	cdr3_aa
.	12	TRBV2	TRBJ2-7	TGTGCCAGTAGGACAGTCGAGGGCGGGCAGTACTTC	CASRTVEGGQYF
.	14	TRBV4-2	TRBJ1-2	TGTGCCAGCAGCCAAGATCTAGCGTTCTATGGCTACACCTTC	CASSQDLAFYGYTF
TRBD2	14	TRBV18	TRBJ2-1	TGTGCCAGCTCACCAACGAGGGAGGGGAGTGAGCAGTTCTTC	CASSPTREGSEQFF
TRBD1	15	TRBV4-1	TRBJ1-2	TGCGCCAGCAGCCATGATAAGGGGGCTACCTATGGCTACACCTTC	CASSHDKGATYGYTF
TRBD2	16	TRBV28	TRBJ2-2	TGTGCCAGCAGATACAGGACTAGCGGGAACACCGGGGAGCTGTTTTTT	CASRYRTSGNTGELFF
TRBD1	16	TRBV28	TRBJ1-1	TGTGCCAGCAGTTCAAGACAGGGGAGTGGGAGGACTGAAGCTTTCTTT	CASSSRQGSGRTEAFF
TRBD1	14	TRBV5-4	TRBJ2-7	TGTGCCAGCAGTCTTGACAGGGCGGTCTACGAGCAGTACTTC	CASSLDRAVYEQYF
.	13	TRBV6-5	TRBJ1-5	TGTGCCAGCAGAGCAGGGGTAAATCAGCCCCAGCATTTT	CASRAGVNQPQHF
TRBD1	15	TRBV19	TRBJ1-5	TGTGCCACCCGGGACAGTGGAAATAGCAATCAGCCCCAGCATTTT	CATRDSGNSNQPQHF
TRBD1	15	TRBV12-5	TRBJ1-2	TGTGCTAGTGGTTTGTCCGACAGGGGAATGAGTGGCTACACCTTC	CASGLSDRGMSGYTF
TRBD1	14	TRBV5-1	TRBJ2-7	TGCGCCAGCAGCTTTCCGGGACAGGCCAACGAGCAGTACTTC	CASSFPGQANEQYF
.	11	TRBV20-1	TRBJ2-3	TGCAGTGCTAGAGACTTGGCTACGCAGTATTTT	CSARDLATQYF
TRBD1	18	TRBV4-3	TRBJ1-3	TGCGCCAGCAGCCAAGACCCAACAGGGGGCTTGTCTGGAAACACCATATATTTT	CASSQDPTGGLSGNTIYF
.	15	TRBV5-4	TRBJ2-3	TGTGCCAGCAGCTTGGCTGGCGGGGGCACAGATACGCAGTATTTT	CASSLAGGGTDTQYF
TRBD2	18	TRBV9	TRBJ2-1	TGTGCCAGCAGCGTAGGACGAGGGGTGGCTAGCGGGGGGGGTGAGCAGTTCTTC	CASSVGRGVASGGGEQFF
.	15	TRBV4-3	TRBJ1-1	TGCGCCAGCAGCCGCGCCGGGACAACGAACACTGAAGCTTTCTTT	CASSRAGTTNTEAFF
TRBD1	14	TRBV2	TRBJ2-7	TGTGCCAGCAGTCAGATCGGACAGGGTAAGCAGCAGTACTTC	CASSQIGQGKQQYF
TRBD1	15	TRBV30	TRBJ1-1	TGTGCCTGGAGCCGGACAGGGACGATGAACACTGAAGCTTTCTTT	CAWSRTGTMNTEAFF
.	13	TRBV18	TRBJ1-1	TGTGCCAGCTCACCACCGGCATCCTCTGAAGCTTTCTTT	CASSPPASSEAFF
TRBD1	15	TRBV7-6	TRBJ2-2	TGTGCCAGCAGCCCCCAGGGGGTGAACACCGGGGAGCTGTTTTTT	CASSPQGVNTGELFF
TRBD2	13	TRBV15	TRBJ2-1	TGTGCCACCAGCAGAGATAGCGGGGCCGAGCAGTTCTTC	CATSRDSGAEQFF
TRBD1	15	TRBV4-1	TRBJ1-2	TGCGCCAGCAGCCCACCGGGACAGGGTGGCTATGGCTACACCTTC	CASSPPGQGGYGYTF
.	17	TRBV27	TRBJ1-5	TGTGCCAGCAGTTTCTTGGTCGGGTCAGGACAAAGTCAGCCCCAGCATTTT	CASSFLVGSGQSQPQHF
TRBD1	14	TRBV30	TRBJ1-1	TGTGCCTGGAGTCGGGACAGGGAATACACTGAAGCTTTCTTT	CAWSRDREYTEAFF